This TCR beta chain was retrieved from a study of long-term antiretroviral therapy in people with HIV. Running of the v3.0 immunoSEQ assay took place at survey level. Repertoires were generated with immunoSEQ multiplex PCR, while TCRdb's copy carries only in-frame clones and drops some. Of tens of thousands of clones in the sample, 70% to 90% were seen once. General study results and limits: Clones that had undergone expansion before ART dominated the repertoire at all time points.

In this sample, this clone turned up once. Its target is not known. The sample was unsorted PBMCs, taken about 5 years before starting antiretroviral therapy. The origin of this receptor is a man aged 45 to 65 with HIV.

The CDR3, as DNA: TGTGCCAGCAGGGGCCAGGGGCGAGCGGGAGCGCAGTACTTC. It codes for CASRGQGRAGAQYF. The rearrangement joins TRBV6-1 to TRBJ2-4; 8 bases agree with TRBD2. The CDR3 is made up of 14 amino acids. V trimming: 6 bases; J trimming: 13 bases; junction bases outside the gene matches: 14. Germline V lookup: CDR1 MNHNS, CDR2 SASEGT.